Shown below are 30 T cell receptor beta chains from a single sample sequenced in a study of glioma-infiltrating T cells (dated by TCRdb to the mid-2010s). Sequenced using an Illumina MiSeq. TCR alpha and beta CDR3 regions were amplified with the iRepertoire nested amplicon-rescue multiplex PCR (arm-PCR) platform from RNA. The public reads were reanalyzed by TCRdb: fastp trimming at Q25, MiXCR alignment, in-frame beta chains only. Every CDR3 protein is listed once, alongside the most common genes and DNA of its rows. Here the sample has 93,000 or so distinct CDR3 sequences; 25% to 30% occur a single time. Approximately 43% of the sample is held by the ten biggest clonotypes. Sequenced sample: glioma tissue, nonneoplastic brain tissue, or PBMCs (not recorded which). The receptors originated from a human donor with low-grade glioma or glioblastoma, undergoing nonglioma brain surgery, or in good health (not recorded which).

There are a few counts of this clonotype. The V and J genes are TRBV18 and TRBJ2-1; 8 bases align to TRBD2. This CDR3 spans 13 amino acids. Germline assignment: CDR1 KGHSH and CDR2 LQKENI. V lost 5 bases, J lost 10 bases, and 7 bases stayed unmatched. In DNA form, the CDR3 reads TGTGCCAGCTCATCCGGACTAGCTGAAGAGCAGTTCTTC. Translating gives CASSSGLAEEQFF.

With regard to this clonotype: The junction departs from the called germline gene at one end, perhaps through a read error. The rearrangement links TRBV4-2 to TRBJ2-1; the match to TRBD1 covers 9 bases. This CDR3 has 15 amino acids. CDR1 LGHNA and CDR2 YNFKEQ come from the germline V gene. DNA for the CDR3: TGTGCCAGAAGCCAAGGGGACAGGGTGTTATCTGAGCAGTTCTTC. The encoded protein is CARSQGDRVLSEQFF.

The CDR3 sequence is CASSREGRGAEKLFF. Written as DNA, the CDR3 is TGTGCCAGCTCACGAGAGGGCAGGGGAGCCGAAAAACTGTTTTTT. V usage is TRBV18 and J usage is TRBJ1-4; D might be TRBD1 (6 bases). V lost 4 bases to trimming and J lost 8 bases, with 17 bases between them. The length of the CDR3 is 15 residues. CDR1 and CDR2 from the germline V gene are KGHSH and LQKENI. Full variable domain (rest looked up from reference TRBV18 and TRBJ1-4): NAGVMQNPRHLVRRRGQEARLRCSPMKGHSHVYWYRQLPEEGLKFMVYLQKENIIDESGMPKERFSAEFPKEGPSILRIQQVVRGDSAAYFCASSREGRGAEKLFFGSGTQLSVL.

With regard to this clonotype: A much larger clone differs from this one at a single base, so this may be a read error. The CDR3 carries no conserved terminal phenylalanine or tryptophan, so it likely arises from a read error. This chain links TRBV7-2 with TRBJ1-5; D perhaps matches TRBD1 (5 bases). Germline assignment: CDR1 SGHTA and CDR2 FQGNSA. CDR3 length: 13 residues. Trimming shortened V by 4 bases and J by 10 bases, and 14 bases separated the two germline ends. The CDR3 reads CASSSRDFFPQHL. CDR3 nucleotides: TGTGCCAGCAGCTCCCGGGACTTTTTCCCCCAGCATCTT.

The V gene is TRBV6-1, the J gene TRBJ2-1, with D perhaps given as TRBD1 or TRBD2 (6 bases each). Germline V gives CDR1 MNHNS, CDR2 SASEGT. The CDR3 extends over 19 amino acids. V lost 10 bases, J lost 2 bases, and 30 bases lay in between. CDR3 residues: CAITLSGQGTQGPYNEQFF. The CDR3 bases are TGTGCCATCACCTTATCTGGCCAGGGGACTCAGGGCCCCTACAATGAGCAGTTCTTC.

This chain joins TRBV18 and TRBJ2-3; D possibly uses TRBD1 or TRBD2 (6 bases each). V gave up 0 bases and J gave up 2 bases, with 9 bases separating them. The CDR3 consists of 15 residues. CDR1 KGHSH and CDR2 LQKENI come from the germline V gene. The chain's CDR3 is CASSPPWGATDTQYF. In nucleotides, the CDR3 is TGTGCCAGCTCACCACCGTGGGGGGCCACAGATACGCAGTATTTT.

As for this clonotype: The CDR3 end shows no conserved phenylalanine or tryptophan, and so a read error is likely. This chain links TRBV29-1 with TRBJ2-5; 9 nucleotides align to TRBD2. Germline V gives CDR1 SQVTM, CDR2 ANQGSEA. J gave up 5 bases and V 6 bases, and 10 bases lay outside the gene matches. The CDR3 loop spans 14 amino acids. The chain's CDR3 is CSVLLAGGRETQYL. The CDR3 nucleotides are TGCAGCGTGCTTCTGGCGGGGGGGCGCGAGACCCAGTACCTC.

With regard to this clonotype: One end of the junction is discordant with germline, which a read error may explain. CDR3 residues: CASSFSRSTDTQYF. The CDR3 DNA follows: TGCGCCAGCAGCTTTAGCAGGAGCACAGATACGCAGTATTTT. The chain couples TRBV5-4 to TRBJ2-3; D remains ambiguous. Germline V gene data show CDR1 as SGHNT and CDR2 as YYREEE (reference sequence). The length of the CDR3 is 14 residues.

This clonotype was detected many times. This chain links TRBV2 with TRBJ1-6; D is uncertain. The V gene lost 0 bases and the J gene lost 0 bases, with 12 bases spanning the gap. The CDR3 extends over 18 amino acids. The germline V gene has CDR1 SNHLY and CDR2 FYNNEI. The CDR3: CASSEAISLSSYNSPLHF. CDR3 sequence (DNA): TGTGCCAGCAGTGAAGCCATTTCACTGAGCTCCTATAATTCACCCCTCCACTTT.

The rearrangement links TRBV5-4 to TRBJ2-3; TRBD1 agrees at 10 bases. Germline V gene lookup returns CDR1 SGHNT and CDR2 YYREEE (reference sequence). The CDR3 contains 15 residues. J was trimmed by 3 bases and V by 4 bases; bases with no gene match: 5. In DNA, the CDR3 is TGTGCCAGCAGCACCGGGGGACAGGGGACAGATACGCAGTATTTT. Translating it yields CASSTGGQGTDTQYF.

The genes are TRBV18 and TRBJ1-3; D is unresolved. The CDR3 totals 16 residues. Germline CDR1 reads KGHSH; CDR2 reads LQKENI. V was pared by 4 bases and J by 1 base, with 14 bases between. The CDR3 nucleotides are TGTGCCAGCTCACTTGAATCAGTCCTGTCTGGAAACACCATATATTTT. Translating it yields CASSLESVLSGNTIYF.

Worth noting for this clonotype: This may stem from a read error, because a much larger clone lies one nucleotide away. This chain links TRBV10-3 with TRBJ1-1; no clear D. The CDR3 is 14 amino acids. Germline CDR1 and CDR2: ENHRY and SYGVKD. CDR3 DNA sequence: TGTGCCTTCAGTGGAGGAGGGCGGAACACTGAAGCTTTCTTT. Protein sequence: CAFSGGGRNTEAFF.

This clonotype was observed a handful of times. This chain uses TRBV19 with TRBJ2-7; D is possibly TRBD2 (5 bases). CDR1 LNHDA and CDR2 SQIVND come from the germline V gene (reference sequence). The CDR3 extends over 15 amino acids. V gave up 5 bases and J gave up 0 bases, with 14 bases separating them. This CDR3 is CASSGSLGSSYEQYF. The CDR3, as DNA: TGTGCCAGTAGTGGAAGTCTGGGGAGCTCCTACGAGCAGTACTTC.

On this clonotype itself: At one boundary the junction diverges from the germline segment, which might be a read error. This chain joins TRBV7-9 and TRBJ1-5; no clear D gene. Germline V gene data show CDR1 as SEHNR and CDR2 as FQNEAQ (reference sequence). CDR3 length: 14 residues. The CDR3 is CASSLGFSSAPRHF. The CDR3 bases are TGTGCCAGCAGCTTAGGGTTCAGCAGTGCTCCCCGGCATTTT.

In its sample, this clonotype was seen many times. The chain carries TRBV20-1 and TRBJ2-3, with D unclear. V was clipped by 4 bases and J by 6 bases, with 8 bases between them. The CDR3 sequence is 11 residues long. Germline CDR1 is DFQATT and CDR2 is SNEGSKA (reference sequence). CDR3 in amino acids: CSAKLGDTQYF. CDR3 DNA: TGCAGTGCTAAATTGGGTGATACGCAGTATTTT.

Only a few counts were recorded for this clonotype. The J gene is TRBJ1-1, the V gene TRBV12-5; D might be TRBD1 (5 bases). The V gene's germline CDR1 is LGHNT and CDR2 FRNRAP. The V and J ends lost 7 bases and 7 bases respectively, with 16 bases between them. CDR3 length equals 13 residues. CDR3 nucleotides: TGTGCTAGTGCCAGACACGGGCAGGGTGAAGCTTTCTTT. Translated, it gives CASARHGQGEAFF.

V is TRBV19 and J is TRBJ1-1; weak D call: TRBD1 (6 bases). The CDR3 runs 14 residues. Trimming shortened V by 4 bases and J by 0 bases, and 9 bases separated the two germline ends. In germline, CDR1 is LNHDA, CDR2 SQIVND (reference sequence). The CDR3 protein is CASSTTGLNTEAFF. The CDR3 DNA reads as TGTGCCAGTAGTACGACAGGCTTGAACACTGAAGCTTTCTTT.

Many counts were recorded for this clonotype. The V and J genes are TRBV20-1 and TRBJ2-5, with D uncertain. Germline V gene lookup returns CDR1 DFQATT and CDR2 SNEGSKA (reference sequence). Trimming took 4 bases from V and 3 from J, leaving 3 bases between them. The CDR3 length is 10 residues. CDR3 amino acids: CSATEETQYF. In DNA, the CDR3 is TGCAGTGCTACTGAAGAGACCCAGTACTTC.

This clonotype was seen many times. The rearrangement uses TRBV20-1 and TRBJ2-3; 10 nucleotides match TRBD2. CDR1 and CDR2 from the germline V gene are DFQATT and SNEGSKA (reference sequence). This CDR3 spans 13 amino acids. V trimming: 4 bases; J trimming: 8 bases; junction bases outside the gene matches: 6. The CDR3 nucleotides are TGCAGTGCTACTAGCGGGGGATTAGGTACGCAGTATTTT. It is translated as CSATSGGLGTQYF.

V gene TRBV28 combines with J gene TRBJ2-1, with 13 positions matching TRBD2. With 6 bases clipped from V and 6 bases from J, the junction kept 8 bases outside the gene matches. Germline CDR1 is MDHEN and CDR2 is SYDVKM. This CDR3 comprises 16 residues. Written as DNA, the CDR3 is TGTGCCAGCAGCATTACTAGCGGGGGGGCTCTCAATGAGCAGTTCTTC. Translated, it gives CASSITSGGALNEQFF.

This clonotype has a count of ten or more. The chain has TRBV6-6 and TRBJ2-3; either TRBD1 or TRBD2 may supply D (5 bases each). Germline V lookup: CDR1 MNHNY, CDR2 SVGAGI (reference sequence). The CDR3 contains 14 residues. The V and J ends lost 0 bases and 6 bases respectively, with 10 bases between them. Here the CDR3 DNA reads TGTGCCAGCAGTTACTCGGGGACGCGGGATACGCAGTATTTT. Its translation is CASSYSGTRDTQYF.

Only one count was recorded for this clonotype. V gene TRBV29-1 combines with J gene TRBJ2-7, with 12 bases fitting TRBD2. The J call is uncertain, as TRBJ2-5 better fits the DNA end. The CDR3 loop spans 15 amino acids. Germline CDR1 SQVTM, CDR2 ANQGSEA. CDR3 DNA sequence: TGCAGCGCCCAATCGGGACTAGCGGGCCGGGAGACCCAGTACTTC. Protein product: CSAQSGLAGRETQYF.

There are many counts of this clonotype. The rearrangement joins TRBV28 to TRBJ1-3; D remains ambiguous. The CDR3 totals 14 residues. V was shortened by 4 bases and J by 1 base, with 8 bases between the two germline ends. CDR1 MDHEN and CDR2 SYDVKM come from the germline V gene. In DNA form, the CDR3 reads TGTGCCAGCAGTTCCAGTAGTTCTGGAAACACCATATATTTT. Its protein is CASSSSSSGNTIYF.

This chain joins TRBV20-1 and TRBJ2-3; D is perhaps TRBD1 or TRBD2 (5 bases each). V was cut by 3 bases and J by 4 bases, with 20 bases left in between. The CDR3 has 16 amino acids. Germline V lookup: CDR1 DFQATT, CDR2 SNEGSKA (reference sequence). The DNA of the CDR3 is TGCAGTGCTAGCCAATGGGGGAAACCGGCCCCAGATACGCAGTATTTT. It translates to CSASQWGKPAPDTQYF.

The CDR3 region is CASSPIRGSYEQYF. The CDR3 DNA reads as TGTGCCAGCTCACCTATTCGCGGGAGCTACGAGCAGTACTTC. This chain joins TRBV18 and TRBJ2-7, with 7 bases lining up with TRBD2. Germline V gives CDR1 KGHSH, CDR2 LQKENI. This CDR3 has 14 amino acids. The junction had 5 bases not matched to a gene; V was cut back by 3 bases and J by 3 bases.

This clonotype came up many times. This chain joins TRBV5-1 and TRBJ2-5; D possibly matches TRBD1 or TRBD2 (6 bases each). Trimming removed 10 bases from V and 5 bases from J, with 21 bases in between. The CDR3 has 14 amino acids. Per the germline V gene, CDR1 is SGHRS and CDR2 is YFSETQ. The CDR3 loop is CACSGQSSGETQYF. The CDR3 DNA reads TGCGCCTGCTCCGGACAGTCCAGCGGGGAGACCCAGTACTTC.

This clonotype was seen many times. This sequence joins TRBV20-1 and TRBJ2-7; 10 bases map to TRBD1. From germline, CDR1 is DFQATT and CDR2 SNEGSKA (reference sequence). V gave up 6 bases and J gave up 5 bases; unmatched junction bases: 13. This CDR3 has 15 amino acids. The CDR3 reads CSAPLPGQGNNEQYF. The CDR3 coding sequence is TGCAGTGCACCCCTTCCGGGACAGGGGAACAACGAGCAGTACTTC.

At least ten counts were recorded for this clonotype. The genes are TRBV3-1 and TRBJ2-3; D remains unclear. The germline CDR1 and CDR2 sequences are LGHDT and YNNKEL (reference sequence). The CDR3 has 13 residues. With 2 bases removed from V and 3 bases from J, the gap between germline ends came to 6 bases. In DNA form, the CDR3 reads TGTGCCAGCAGCCAATCCTCTACAGATACGCAGTATTTT. This sequence encodes CASSQSSTDTQYF.

This clonotype came up many times. This chain joins TRBV6-1 and TRBJ1-5; no clear D gene. CDR3 length equals 13 residues. V was trimmed by 6 bases and J by 8 bases, leaving 14 bases between them. CDR1 and CDR2 (germline): MNHNS, SASEGT. This CDR3 reads CASRTRPLEPQHF. For the CDR3, the DNA is TGTGCCAGCAGAACTCGACCGTTGGAGCCCCAGCATTTT.

CDR3: CSVGDYFHQETQYF. CDR3 bases: TGCAGCGTTGGGGACTACTTCCACCAAGAGACCCAGTACTTC. This chain uses TRBV29-1 with TRBJ2-5, with 7 nucleotides matching TRBD2. The J segment lost 0 bases and the V segment lost 4 bases, leaving 5 bases of the junction unmatched. This CDR3 has 14 amino acids. Germline values: CDR1 SQVTM, CDR2 ANQGSEA.